This T cell receptor beta chain is from a study of response to subunit inactivated influenza vaccine. Comments on this clonotype: Its antigen is as yet unknown.

TCRdb re-derived calls from the RT-PCR reads in MiXCR, one entry per CDR3 protein. The sample lists hundreds of thousands of distinct CDR3 sequences, roughly 10% occurring once. The CDR3 runs to 13 residues. Deletions cut 5 bases from V and 2 bases from J, with 10 bases between. In germline, CDR1 is SGHAT, CDR2 FQNNGV. General study points: Authors suggested each seasonal influenza vaccination recruits few new T cells.

The input for sequencing was PBMCs from blood, taken on the day of vaccination. The rearrangement joins TRBV11-2 to TRBJ2-7; tentative D call: TRBD1 (6 bases). The TCR originated in a man between 45 and 60 years old who received an inactivated influenza vaccine. For the CDR3, the DNA is TGTGCCAGCAGCATGACAGGAGCCTACGAGCAGTACTTC. Protein: CASSMTGAYEQYF.